Listed below are T cell receptor beta chains from one sample, sequenced in a study of blood T cell repertoires in COVID-19. Assay: immunoSEQ multiplex PCR; the TCRdb copy retains only in-frame clones and omits some. The profile shows around 100,000 clones, 70% to 85% of them singletons. The sequencing input was peripheral blood. All receptors come from a man between 65 and 79 years old with active or convalescent COVID-19. The CDR3 runs from the conserved cysteine through the conserved F or W. A D gene is named only where the DNA matches it firmly. Some rows have no size entry. The others give once, few or many, or a class for an expanded clone.

V: TRBV7-2
D: TRBD1
size: -
J: TRBJ2-1
CDR3: CASSSNRGYNEQFF
DNA: TGTGCCAGCAGCTCCAACAGGGGATACAATGAGCAGTTCTTC

V: TRBV9
D: TRBD1
size: -
J: TRBJ1-2
CDR3: CASSEPRTGGNYGYTF
DNA: TGTGCCAGCAGCGAGCCCCGGACAGGGGGAAACTATGGCTACACCTTC

V: TRBV2
D: TRBD2
size: -
J: TRBJ2-5
CDR3: CASSETTSGSNQYF
DNA: TGTGCCAGCAGTGAAACGACTAGCGGGAGTAATCAGTACTTC

V: TRBV15
D: -
size: -
J: TRBJ1-1
CDR3: CATSREQGLARAEAFF
DNA: TGTGCCACCAGCAGAGAACAGGGATTGGCGAGGGCTGAAGCTTTCTTT

V: TRBV3-1/TRBV3-2
D: TRBD2
size: -
J: TRBJ2-3
CDR3: CASSLGLAGGNTDTQYF
DNA: TGTGCCAGCAGCCTTGGACTAGCGGGAGGCAACACAGATACGCAGTATTTT

V: TRBV6-7
D: TRBD1
size: -
J: TRBJ2-1
CDR3: CASSYSRQGAYNEQFF
DNA: TGTGCCAGCAGTTACTCAAGGCAGGGGGCTTACAATGAGCAGTTCTTC

V: TRBV5-1
D: -
size: once
J: TRBJ2-2
CDR3: CASSLVGGDTGELFF
DNA: TGCGCCAGCAGCTTGGTAGGAGGGGACACCGGGGAGCTGTTTTTT

V: TRBV7-2
D: -
size: once
J: TRBJ2-5
CDR3: CASSPQVSGSETQYF
DNA: TGTGCCAGCAGCCCCCAGGTATCAGGGTCCGAGACCCAGTACTTC

V: TRBV7-6
D: TRBD2
size: -
J: TRBJ2-5
CDR3: CASSLGTSGGQETQYF
DNA: TGTGCCAGCAGCTTAGGGACTAGCGGGGGGCAAGAGACCCAGTACTTC

V: TRBV6-5
D: TRBD1
size: -
J: TRBJ2-7
CDR3: CASSYSGTGGSGEQYF
DNA: TGTGCCAGCAGTTACTCTGGGACAGGGGGCAGTGGGGAGCAGTACTTC

V: TRBV30
D: -
size: once
J: TRBJ2-7
CDR3: CAWGGRTEQYF
DNA: TGTGCCTGGGGAGGGAGGACTGAGCAGTACTTC

V: TRBV25-1
D: -
size: once
J: TRBJ1-5
CDR3: CASSMTGGVGQPQHF
DNA: TGTGCCAGCAGTATGACGGGGGGGGTCGGTCAGCCCCAGCATTTT

V: TRBV11-2
D: -
size: -
J: TRBJ1-1
CDR3: CASSSQGSEAFF
DNA: TGTGCCAGCAGCTCCCAGGGGTCTGAAGCTTTCTTT

V: TRBV28
D: TRBD2
size: -
J: TRBJ2-3
CDR3: CASRLASTDTQYF
DNA: TGTGCCAGCAGACTAGCGAGCACAGATACGCAGTATTTT

V: TRBV18
D: -
size: -
J: TRBJ1-1
CDR3: CASSPGSGTEAFF
DNA: TGTGCCAGCTCACCAGGGAGTGGCACTGAAGCTTTCTTT

V: TRBV28
D: TRBD1
size: -
J: TRBJ1-6
CDR3: CASRPGGGTSPLHF
DNA: TGTGCCAGCAGACCAGGGGGCGGGACTTCACCCCTCCACTTT

V: TRBV18
D: -
size: few
J: TRBJ1-1
CDR3: CASSLLPGRTEAFF
DNA: TGTGCCAGCTCACTTCTCCCAGGGCGGACTGAAGCTTTCTTT

V: TRBV11-2
D: TRBD2
size: -
J: TRBJ2-5
CDR3: CASSPTPGLAGQETQYF
DNA: TGTGCCAGCAGTCCTACTCCGGGACTAGCGGGACAAGAGACCCAGTACTTC

V: TRBV2
D: -
size: once
J: TRBJ1-2
CDR3: CASSEHASGTF
DNA: TGTGCCAGCAGTGAGCACGCGTCTGGCACCTTC

V: TRBV3-1/TRBV3-2
D: TRBD2
size: -
J: TRBJ2-7
CDR3: CASSHRAGSSEQYF
DNA: TGTGCCAGCAGCCATAGAGCGGGATCCTCCGAGCAGTACTTC

V: TRBV5-1
D: -
size: -
J: TRBJ2-1
CDR3: CASSLAGENEQFF
DNA: TGCGCCAGCAGCTTAGCAGGGGAAAATGAGCAGTTCTTC

V: TRBV4-2
D: TRBD1
size: -
J: TRBJ1-3
CDR3: CASSQDPGTGRSTIYF
DNA: TGTGCCAGCAGCCAAGATCCGGGGACAGGGCGTTCGACCATATATTTT

V: TRBV21-1
D: -
size: -
J: TRBJ1-2
CDR3: CASTGTGIGYGYTF
DNA: TGTGCCAGCACCGGGACAGGTATAGGGTATGGCTACACCTTC

V: TRBV2
D: TRBD1
size: few
J: TRBJ1-5
CDR3: CATAAGQGLQPQHF
DNA: TGTGCCACAGCAGCCGGACAGGGATTACAGCCCCAGCATTTT

V: TRBV30
D: -
size: -
J: TRBJ1-3
CDR3: CAWETDGSGNTIYF
DNA: TGTGCCTGGGAGACAGACGGCTCTGGAAACACCATATATTTT

V: TRBV5-1
D: -
size: -
J: TRBJ1-1
CDR3: CASSSGQPNTEAFF
DNA: TGCGCCAGCAGCTCAGGACAGCCGAACACTGAAGCTTTCTTT

V: TRBV5-1
D: -
size: -
J: TRBJ2-5
CDR3: CASSNNQETQYF
DNA: TGCGCCAGCAGCAACAACCAAGAGACCCAGTACTTC

V: TRBV4-2
D: -
size: -
J: TRBJ1-1
CDR3: CASSQDSGTVNTEAFF
DNA: TGTGCCAGCAGCCAAGACAGCGGGACGGTGAACACTGAAGCTTTCTTT

V: TRBV9
D: -
size: -
J: TRBJ2-5
CDR3: CASSTIRGSQETQYF
DNA: TGTGCCAGCAGCACCATCAGGGGTTCTCAAGAGACCCAGTACTTC

V: TRBV27
D: TRBD1
size: -
J: TRBJ1-5
CDR3: CASSLDRYNQPQHF
DNA: TGTGCCAGCAGTTTGGACAGGTACAATCAGCCCCAGCATTTT

V: TRBV2
D: TRBD1
size: once
J: TRBJ1-3
CDR3: CAASPGTGIGNTIYF
DNA: TGTGCCGCCAGCCCCGGGACAGGGATCGGAAACACCATATATTTT

V: TRBV11-2
D: -
size: -
J: TRBJ2-1
CDR3: CASSLDPSRSEQFF
DNA: TGTGCCAGCAGCTTAGATCCTAGTAGGTCTGAGCAGTTCTTC

V: TRBV10-2
D: TRBD1
size: -
J: TRBJ1-3
CDR3: CASSDQDRAGNTIYF
DNA: TGCGCCAGCAGTGACCAAGACAGGGCTGGAAACACCATATATTTT

V: TRBV2
D: -
size: -
J: TRBJ2-1
CDR3: CASKRTYYNEQFF
DNA: TGTGCCAGCAAAAGAACTTATTACAATGAGCAGTTCTTC

V: TRBV2
D: -
size: -
J: TRBJ1-1
CDR3: CASSLVENTEAFF
DNA: TGTGCCAGCAGTCTAGTGGAGAACACTGAAGCTTTCTTT

V: TRBV7-2
D: TRBD1
size: -
J: TRBJ1-6
CDR3: CASSLQGGAGSPLHF
DNA: TGTGCCAGCAGCTTACAGGGGGGCGCGGGTTCACCCCTCCACTTT

V: TRBV5-1
D: TRBD2
size: once
J: TRBJ2-3
CDR3: CASSYTTTLAGGATDTQYF
DNA: TGCGCCAGCAGCTACACCACGACACTAGCGGGAGGTGCCACAGATACGCAGTATTTT

V: TRBV3-1/TRBV3-2
D: -
size: -
J: TRBJ1-5
CDR3: CASSQSQGRGQPQHF
DNA: TGTGCCAGCAGCCAAAGTCAGGGTAGGGGTCAGCCCCAGCATTTT

V: TRBV10-3
D: -
size: -
J: TRBJ1-4
CDR3: CAISARQVATNEKLFF
DNA: TGTGCCATCAGTGCCAGACAGGTCGCAACTAATGAAAAACTGTTTTTT

V: TRBV6-5
D: TRBD1
size: few
J: TRBJ2-7
CDR3: CASSYGQGETSYEQYF
DNA: TGTGCCAGCAGTTATGGACAGGGGGAAACCTCCTACGAGCAGTACTTC

V: TRBV5-8
D: -
size: -
J: TRBJ2-1
CDR3: CASSPGLHPNEQFF
DNA: TGTGCCAGCAGCCCGGGACTTCATCCCAATGAGCAGTTCTTC

V: TRBV19
D: TRBD1
size: -
J: TRBJ1-5
CDR3: CASSILGGGGQPQHF
DNA: TGTGCCAGTAGTATTCTTGGAGGGGGCGGTCAGCCCCAGCATTTT

V: TRBV24-1
D: -
size: -
J: TRBJ2-1
CDR3: CATSGADKAIWFF
DNA: TGTGCCACCAGTGGCGCCGACAAGGCCATCTGGTTCTTC

V: TRBV3-1/TRBV3-2
D: -
size: -
J: TRBJ1-1
CDR3: CASSRSAGLTEAFF
DNA: TGTGCCAGCAGCCGAAGTGCGGGGCTCACTGAAGCTTTCTTT

V: TRBV28
D: -
size: -
J: TRBJ1-2
CDR3: CASSLGAGDYGYTF
DNA: TGTGCCAGCAGTTTAGGCGCGGGGGACTATGGCTACACCTTC

V: TRBV3-1/TRBV3-2
D: -
size: -
J: TRBJ2-3
CDR3: CASSHLEDTQYF
DNA: TGTGCCAGCAGCCACTTGGAGGATACGCAGTATTTT